This record covers a single T cell receptor beta chain. Its antigen is unidentified. Clones were sequenced by immunoSEQ multiplex PCR, and TCRdb holds only the in-frame ones, with some missing. This sample has tens of thousands of clones; roughly 70% occur once, and the top ten carry roughly 13%. This entry comes from a study of T cell responses to AZD1222 COVID-19 vaccine. Study context: Second-dose groups at about 4 or about 12 weeks were pooled. Study findings and constraints: Donors skewed white British and female; clonal diversity was possibly underestimated. At 160-218 and 743-854, vaccine-associated CD4 TCRs were dominant, and they spanned spike.

The CDR3 contains 13 residues. Trimming took off 7 bases at V and 2 bases at J, with 11 bases between the two ends. The sequence was collected from an adult in good health. Specimen: peripheral blood, collected on day 0 of AZD1222 vaccination. The chain recombines TRBV12-3 or TRBV12-4 with TRBJ1-2, with D tentatively TRBD1 (5 bases). The CDR3 reads CASKRDGNYGYTF. The CDR3 DNA follows: TGTGCCAGCAAACGGGACGGAAACTATGGCTACACCTTC.